This entry is about one T cell receptor beta chain. Trimming pared 8 bases from V and 2 bases from J, leaving 6 bases between. The CDR3 consists of 11 residues. The germline CDR1 and CDR2 sequences are MNHEY and SVGAGI. Per the original methods: Amplified reference gene primers provided the basis for estimating nucleated cell counts. Only in-frame clones appear in the TCRdb table, and some are missing; sequencing was by immunoSEQ multiplex PCR. That table furnishes V, J and clone size, whereas the DNA furnished D and trimming. Here the sample spans 35,000 to 45,000 clones, about 85% being singletons. This record comes from a study of blood T cell repertoires in COVID-19. Across the whole study: Both acute and convalescent COVID-19 samples were obtained from the United States, Italy and Spain. PBMCs, B-cell-depleted T cells, or T cells were the source of the cDNA or gDNA that made up the material.

The clonotype was recovered from a human donor in a cohort sampled during active COVID-19. Source material: peripheral blood. V usage is TRBV6-5 and J usage is TRBJ1-2; D ambiguous. The CDR3 loop is CASAVNYGYTF. The CDR3 nucleotides read TGTGCCAGCGCAGTGAACTATGGCTACACCTTC.